This note documents a single T cell receptor beta chain sequence. The germline V gene has CDR1 LGHNA and CDR2 YNFKEQ. The CDR3 totals 17 residues. Trimming took off 3 bases at V and 4 bases at J, with 21 bases between the two ends. The data originate from a study of blood T cell repertoires in COVID-19. Background on the study: PBMCs, B-cell-depleted T cells, or T cells were the source of the cDNA or gDNA that made up the material.

Authors' analysis steps: Estimates of nucleated cell counts were drawn from the amplification of reference gene primers. TCRdb's copy holds only in-frame clones and misses some; the assay was immunoSEQ multiplex PCR. D and trimming were read from the DNA, whereas the V and J calls and clone size are those reported in that table. This table has 110,000 to 150,000 clones, around nine tenths appearing once. The sequenced material came from peripheral blood. The sequence was obtained from a man in his 60s with active or convalescent COVID-19. V usage is TRBV4-2 and J usage is TRBJ1-2, with D possibly matching TRBD1 (6 bases). CDR3 DNA: TGTGCCAGCAGCCAGGATCCCCCGAGGGGGACGAGCTATGGCTACACCTTC. It specifies CASSQDPPRGTSYGYTF.